Listed here is a single T cell receptor (beta chain). The antigen is unknown. This sample is part of a study of Ad26.COV2.S vaccination and SARS-CoV-2 variants. Study background: Administration of Ad26.COV2.S was intramuscular, either once or twice 56 days apart. Study-level results: The study found higher spike-specific TCR breadth in vaccine than placebo recipients. Vaccinees reportedly had broad spike-specific CD8+ and CD4+ T cell responses. With respect to non-spike TCR breadth, vaccine and placebo recipients were similar.

V was clipped by 7 bases and J by 5 bases; unmatched bases: 2. The CDR3 consists of 12 residues. Germline assignment: CDR1 KGHDR and CDR2 SFDVKD. Sequenced by immunoSEQ multiplex PCR; TCRdb stores in-frame clones only, minus some. The top ten hold approximately 12% of the sample, which has 240,000 or so clones, roughly 90% seen once. Treatment reported: around 19 received Ad26.COV2.S at low or high dose, single or two shots; 5 received placebo; per-sample allocation not given. The samples were gathered on day 63 after the first injection of vaccine or placebo. The chain couples TRBV24-1 to TRBJ1-2; 8 nucleotides align to TRBD1. Sequences were derived from peripheral blood, sampled in a trial of Ad26.COV2.S vaccine versus placebo. The TCR sequence derives from a person between 18 and 59 years old who received the Ad26.COV2.S COVID-19 vaccine or a placebo. The CDR3 sequence: CATRDRAYGYTF. CDR3 bases: TGTGCCACCAGGGACAGGGCGTATGGCTACACCTTC.